This T cell receptor (beta chain) originates from a study of OX40 agonist ivuxolimab in advanced cancers. Study summary: The patients received ivuxolimab by intravenous route every 2 weeks at 0.01 to 10 mg/kg.

Only in-frame clones appear in the TCRdb table, and some are missing; sequencing was by immunoSEQ multiplex PCR. Altogether approximately 100,000 clones are present, about nine tenths being singletons, with the ten largest covering about 0.29%. This clone was picked up one time. V lost 0 bases to trimming and J lost 5 bases, with 15 bases between them. The V gene's germline CDR1 is SGDLS and CDR2 YYNGEE. The CDR3 contains 16 residues. The V gene is TRBV9, the J gene TRBJ2-1, with D unclear. The origin of this receptor is an adult with an advanced solid tumor such as melanoma, head and neck, liver or kidney cancer. Sample: CD4+ or CD8+ T cells sorted from blood, taken in a trial of the OX40 agonist ivuxolimab. The CDR3 spells CASSVGTYIPNNEQFF. As DNA, the CDR3 is TGTGCCAGCAGCGTAGGGACCTACATTCCCAACAATGAGCAGTTCTTC.